This T cell receptor beta chain derives from a study of cytomegalovirus exposure and HLA in healthy donors. Study observations and caveats: Exclusion as indistinguishable affected some V segments, including TRBV6-2 and TRBV6-3.

Note on this clone: The antigen is unknown.

The PCR contained 60 Vbeta and 13 Jbeta primers. Libraries were prepared by immunoSEQ multiplex PCR; TCRdb keeps only in-frame clonotypes and omits some of them. The sample has 150,000 to 200,000 clones, 81% seen once. Trimming took off 8 bases at V and 1 base at J, with 16 bases between the two ends. The CDR3 length is 15 residues. CDR1 LNHDA and CDR2 SQIVND come from the germline V gene (reference sequence). The V gene is TRBV19, the J gene TRBJ2-3, with D maybe TRBD2 (7 bases). The source material was PBMCs. This TCR derives from a woman aged 45-65 years in good health and CMV-seronegative. CDR3 in amino acids: CASGVRRGRTDTQYF. CDR3 bases: TGTGCCAGTGGTGTACGGCGGGGGCGCACAGATACGCAGTATTTT.